A single sample gave rise to the 8 T cell receptor beta chains below, sequenced in a study of T cell changes during pregnancy in multiple sclerosis. Sequencing was performed with immunoSEQ multiplex PCR; in TCRdb, only in-frame clones are kept and a portion is missing. The sample records around 13,000 clones, 88% being singletons. Here the sequenced sample was CD8+ T cells from peripheral blood mononuclear cells, taken in the second trimester of pregnancy. These TCRs come from a female donor in good health, enrolled as a control in a pregnancy study.

This clone was picked up one time. The chain is built from TRBV6-5 and TRBJ2-7, with no clear D. The CDR3 loop spans 15 amino acids. CDR1 MNHEY and CDR2 SVGAGI come from the germline V gene. Trimming removed 0 bases at V and 7 bases at J, with 16 bases between. The CDR3 nucleotides are TGTGCCAGCAGTTACTCGAGTTTCAGAGCGTGGGAGCAGTACTTC. This sequence encodes CASSYSSFRAWEQYF.

The chain employs TRBV2 and TRBJ2-2, with a tentative D call TRBD2 (6 bases). This CDR3 has 15 amino acids. V lost 6 bases, J lost 5 bases, and 16 bases lay in between. Germline CDR1 and CDR2: SNHLY and FYNNEI. The chain's CDR3 is CASRGPPGSTGELFF. CDR3 bases: TGTGCCAGCAGGGGCCCCCCCGGGAGTACCGGGGAGCTGTTTTTT.

The V gene is TRBV19, the J gene TRBJ1-5, with 10 bases that match TRBD1. CDR3 size: 15 residues. The germline CDR1 and CDR2 sequences are LNHDA and SQIVND (reference sequence). The V segment lost 5 bases and the J segment 4 bases; nucleotides outside the gene matches: 5. The CDR3 spells CASSGTGARNQPQHF. DNA for the CDR3: TGTGCCAGTAGTGGGACAGGGGCTCGGAATCAGCCCCAGCATTTT.

The chain joins TRBV11-2 to TRBJ2-3; 9 bases map to TRBD1. CDR1 is SGHAT and CDR2 is FQNNGV in the germline V gene. The CDR3 has 16 amino acids. V was pared by 8 bases and J by 2 bases, with 11 bases of the junction left unmatched. The CDR3 region is CASSPGGQGFTDTQYF. DNA of the CDR3: TGTGCCAGCTCCCCGGGGGGACAGGGATTCACAGATACGCAGTATTTT.

V gene TRBV29-1 combines with J gene TRBJ2-7, with D perhaps matching TRBD2 (6 bases). Germline V gene data show CDR1 as SQVTM and CDR2 as ANQGSEA. The CDR3 runs 15 residues. V was cut by 5 bases and J by 3 bases, with 20 bases left in between. The CDR3 here is CSVRLEAGPIYEQYF. The CDR3 nucleotides read TGCAGCGTTAGACTCGAGGCGGGACCGATCTACGAGCAGTACTTC.

The chain is built from TRBV29-1 and TRBJ1-2; tentatively, D is TRBD1 (6 bases). Germline V gene data show CDR1 as SQVTM and CDR2 as ANQGSEA. V was cut by 4 bases and J by 4 bases, with 25 bases left in between. The length of the CDR3 is 17 residues. The CDR3 region has the DNA TGCAGCGTTGTTCGTCTGGGGGCAGATGTTAATGGCTATGGCTACACCTTC. Amino acids: CSVVRLGADVNGYGYTF.

J is TRBJ2-5 and V is TRBV6-4; 13 bases are a match to TRBD2. The V and J ends lost 9 bases and 2 bases, in that order; junction bases with no gene match: 21. CDR1 MRHNA and CDR2 SNTAGT come from the germline V gene. This CDR3 has 20 residues. In DNA form, the CDR3 reads TGTGCCAGGGCTACCGCTACAACTAGCGGGAGGGCCGGGGGGCAAGAGACCCAGTACTTC. As protein: CARATATTSGRAGGQETQYF.

The chain is built from TRBV7-8 and TRBJ2-3; TRBD2 might be the D (6 bases). Germline V gene data show CDR1 as SGHVS and CDR2 as FQNEAQ. The CDR3 runs to 14 residues. The V gene lost 2 bases and the J gene lost 9 bases, with 15 bases spanning the gap. Here the CDR3 DNA reads TGTGCCAGCAGCTTAATACTGTTCGGGGGAACGCAGTATTTT. This translates into CASSLILFGGTQYF.